The 30 T cell receptor beta chains given below trace back to one sample, sequenced in a study of control samples from healthy donors and cancer patients. The assay was immunoSEQ multiplex PCR, and TCRdb's table has in-frame clones only and misses some. The sample contains 13,000 to 15,000 clones, 70% to 85% of which appear only once. Material: formalin-fixed, paraffin-embedded tissue. The receptors stem from a female donor with lung cancer.

This chain connects TRBV10-3 to TRBJ1-4, with D maybe TRBD1 (5 bases). Germline V gene lookup returns CDR1 ENHRY and CDR2 SYGVKD. The ends were cut back, 3 bases at V and 3 bases at J, with 14 bases in the middle. The CDR3 consists of 16 residues. In nucleotides, the CDR3 is TGTGCCATCAGTGACGGGCCTGCGGGGGCTAATGAAAAACTGTTTTTT. Protein product: CAISDGPAGANEKLFF.

The V gene is TRBV6-2 or TRBV6-3, the J gene TRBJ2-1, with D possibly matching TRBD2 (5 bases). V shed 6 bases and J shed 5 bases, with 14 bases lying between them. In germline, CDR1 is MNHEY, CDR2 SVGEGT. The CDR3 has 14 amino acids. The CDR3 bases are TGTGCCAGCAGCCCGGGGTGGTACAACAATGAGCAGTTCTTC. Its translation is CASSPGWYNNEQFF.

This clone was observed a few times. The CDR3 DNA follows: TGTGCCAGCAGCTTGGGTATGACATCGGCAGATACGCAGTATTTT. As protein: CASSLGMTSADTQYF. This rearrangement joins TRBV7-9 to TRBJ2-3; D remains unclear. The CDR3 runs to 15 residues. V lost 3 bases to trimming and J lost 4 bases, with 14 bases between them. Germline V gene data show CDR1 as SEHNR and CDR2 as FQNEAQ (reference sequence).

This chain uses TRBV19 with TRBJ2-1; 7 positions agree with TRBD1. The CDR3 is made up of 17 amino acids. Germline V CDR1 and CDR2: LNHDA, SQIVND (reference sequence). Trimming removed 5 bases from V and 7 bases from J; junction bases left unmatched: 17. This chain's CDR3 is CASSSRGSTVGLNEQFF. CDR3 coding DNA: TGTGCCAGTAGTTCCAGGGGGAGCACGGTCGGTCTAAATGAGCAGTTCTTC. The entire variable domain, with the rest obtained from reference TRBV19 and TRBJ2-1, is as follows: DGGITQSPKYLFRKEGQNVTLSCEQNLNHDAMYWYRQDPGQGLRLIYYSQIVNDFQKGDIAEGYSVSREKKESFPLTVTSAQKNPTAFYLCASSSRGSTVGLNEQFFGPGTRLTVL.

The chain combines TRBV2 with TRBJ2-7, with TRBD1 as a possible D gene (6 bases). CDR3 length equals 14 residues. V was cut by 5 bases and J by 3 bases, with 14 bases left in between. CDR1 SNHLY and CDR2 FYNNEI come from the germline V gene. The DNA of the CDR3 is TGTGCCAGCAGTCCCCGGACAGCTATCTACGAGCAGTACTTC. The encoded protein is CASSPRTAIYEQYF.

The V and J genes are TRBV30 and TRBJ2-1; tentatively, D is TRBD2 (7 bases). The CDR3 has 12 residues. Germline assignment: CDR1 GTSNPN and CDR2 SVGIG (reference sequence). The CDR3 DNA reads as TGTGCGGAAGGGGGGGGAGGCAATGAGCAGTTCTTC. It encodes CAEGGGGNEQFF.

The sample holds one count of this clone. This chain joins TRBV6-6 and TRBJ1-1; D gene ambiguous. The CDR3 sequence is 12 residues long. The ends were cut back, 4 bases at V and 5 bases at J, with 8 bases in the middle. CDR1 is MNHNY, CDR2 SVGAGI, per germline (reference sequence). The CDR3: CASSFVETEAFF. CDR3 nucleotide sequence: TGTGCCAGCAGTTTTGTAGAAACTGAAGCTTTCTTT.

The V gene is TRBV6-6, the J gene TRBJ1-4; D may be TRBD1 (5 bases). The germline V gene has CDR1 MNHNY and CDR2 SVGAGI (reference sequence). The length of the CDR3 is 13 residues. V dropped 4 bases and J dropped 6 bases, with 9 bases sitting between them. Here the CDR3 reads CASSSGRDEKLFF. The CDR3 DNA is TGTGCCAGCAGTTCAGGGAGGGATGAAAAACTGTTTTTT.

The chain combines TRBV12-1 with TRBJ2-7; the table's D call, TRBD1, has no DNA check behind it. TRBV12-1 is shown as a pseudogene. The CDR3 loop spans 18 amino acids. CDR3 in amino acids: CASSFARGGSVLGYEQYF. The CDR3 bases are TGTGCCAGCAGCTTTGCGAGAGGGGGCTCTGTCCTGGGCTACGAGCAGTACTTC.

The chain combines TRBV4-3 with TRBJ2-1; the match to TRBD2 covers 11 bases. The CDR3 sequence is 20 residues long. Germline V gene sequence: CDR1 LGHNA, CDR2 YSLEER. Trimming removed 4 bases from V and 0 bases from J; junction bases left unmatched: 14. CDR3 coding DNA: TGCGCCAGCAGCCCCAAGTTGCCCCTAGCGGGAGGACACTCCTACAATGAGCAGTTCTTC. This encodes CASSPKLPLAGGHSYNEQFF.

This sequence joins TRBV10-3 and TRBJ1-4, with 7 bases that match TRBD1. Losses at the gene ends were 4 bases for V and 7 bases for J; bases not matched to a gene: 9. The CDR3 consists of 15 residues. CDR1 ENHRY and CDR2 SYGVKD come from the germline V gene. The CDR3 DNA sequence: TGTGCCATCAGTGCTGGGAGGGGGCTTGGTGAAAAACTGTTTTTT. Its translation is CAISAGRGLGEKLFF.

The chain has TRBV11-3 and TRBJ2-1, with 9 bases aligning to TRBD1. The germline CDR1 and CDR2 sequences are SGHNT and YENEEA. The CDR3 consists of 14 residues. Losses at the gene ends were 4 bases for V and 8 bases for J; bases not matched to a gene: 6. The CDR3 here is CASSWGQGGDEQFF. The CDR3 nucleotides are TGTGCCAGCAGCTGGGGACAGGGTGGGGATGAGCAGTTCTTC.

V usage is TRBV30 and J usage is TRBJ2-3; D may be TRBD2 (6 bases). V dropped 1 base and J dropped 2 bases, with 13 bases sitting between them. The CDR3 extends over 15 amino acids. The germline V gene has CDR1 GTSNPN and CDR2 SVGIG (reference sequence). CDR3 bases: TGTGCCTGGAGTGCCCCCGTGGACTACACAGATACGCAGTATTTT. Translation gives CAWSAPVDYTDTQYF.

This chain connects TRBV3-1 (or the pseudogene TRBV3-2) to TRBJ2-5, with TRBD1 matching 7 bases. From germline, CDR1 is LGHDT and CDR2 YNNKEL (reference sequence). V gave up 4 bases and J gave up 4 bases; unmatched junction bases: 9. This CDR3 has 15 residues. The CDR3 DNA is TGTGCCAGCAGCCTAAGGACAGGCTCTACAGAGACCCAGTACTTC. It is translated as CASSLRTGSTETQYF.

For the CDR3, the DNA is TGTGCCACGGGGGGGGGCTACGAGCAGTACTTC. Encoded protein: CATGGGYEQYF. The V call is TRBV10-3, the J call TRBJ2-7; 8 positions agree with TRBD2. Germline CDR1 reads ENHRY; CDR2 reads SYGVKD. After removal of 10 bases from V and 3 bases from J, the junction contained 2 bases not matched to a gene. The CDR3 length is 11 residues.

This clone has a handful of counts. CDR3 protein: CASSPPFAWELFF. The CDR3, as DNA: TGTGCCAGCTCACCACCGTTCGCTTGGGAGCTGTTTTTT. The J gene is TRBJ2-2, the V gene TRBV18; no clear D. Per the germline V gene, CDR1 is KGHSH and CDR2 is LQKENI. This CDR3 has 13 amino acids. The V end was cut by 0 bases, the J end by 9 bases, with 8 bases between.

This rearrangement joins TRBV9 to TRBJ1-2; D might be TRBD1 (5 bases). Germline V CDR1 and CDR2: SGDLS, YYNGEE. V dropped 3 bases and J dropped 4 bases, with 16 bases sitting between them. There are 15 residues in the CDR3. The CDR3 bases are TGTGCCAGCAGCGGAGCCCCGGGGCTCCCCTATGGCTACACCTTC. This codes for CASSGAPGLPYGYTF.

The chain employs TRBV4-3 and TRBJ2-2; no clear D gene. Deletions cut 5 bases from V and 5 bases from J, with 9 bases between. The CDR3 length is 13 residues. In germline, CDR1 is LGHNA, CDR2 YSLEER. Here the CDR3 DNA reads TGCGCCAGCAGCTTAGGGTTTACCGGGGAGCTGTTTTTT. It codes for CASSLGFTGELFF.

The chain is built from TRBV30 and TRBJ2-1; 14 nucleotides match TRBD2. Per the germline V gene, CDR1 is GTSNPN and CDR2 is SVGIG (reference sequence). Trimming removed 5 bases from V and 7 bases from J; junction bases left unmatched: 7. The CDR3 spans 15 residues. CDR3 in DNA: TGTGCCTGGGCCCGGACTAGCGGGGGGCAAAATGAGCAGTTCTTC. This codes for CAWARTSGGQNEQFF.

Written as DNA, the CDR3 is TGCGCCAGCAGTGAGTCGATCGGGGGGGCAGATACGCAGTATTTT. Its translation is CASSESIGGADTQYF. This rearrangement joins TRBV10-2 to TRBJ2-3; 8 positions agree with TRBD2. CDR1 and CDR2 (germline): WSHSY, SAAADI. Losses at the gene ends were 0 bases for V and 4 bases for J; bases not matched to a gene: 3. This CDR3 region has 15 residues.

This chain uses TRBV9 with TRBJ1-2; D is unclear. The CDR3 is 13 amino acids. Trimming removed 1 base from V and 0 bases from J, with 4 bases in between. Germline V gene lookup returns CDR1 SGDLS and CDR2 YYNGEE. This chain's CDR3 is CASSVQANYGYTF. The CDR3 DNA sequence: TGTGCCAGCAGCGTACAGGCTAACTATGGCTACACCTTC.

The rearrangement uses TRBV5-1 and TRBJ1-2; D unclear. The CDR3 is 13 residues long. The V end was cut by 0 bases, the J end by 4 bases, with 7 bases between. Germline V gives CDR1 SGHRS, CDR2 YFSETQ. The CDR3 DNA follows: TGCGCCAGCAGCTTGGGTAACTCCTATGGCTACACCTTC. This translates into CASSLGNSYGYTF.

The chain employs TRBV7-9 and TRBJ2-7; D tentatively reads TRBD1 or TRBD2 (5 bases each). V was pared by 2 bases and J by 3 bases, with 14 bases between. The germline gives CDR1 SEHNR, CDR2 FQNEAQ (reference sequence). This CDR3 region has 15 residues. The CDR3: CASSLTSGRLYEQYF. CDR3 sequence (DNA): TGTGCCAGCAGCTTAACTTCGGGGCGGCTCTACGAGCAGTACTTC.

CDR3 amino acids: CASSLDGGSTEAFF. The CDR3 coding sequence is TGTGCCAGCAGTTTGGACGGTGGCAGCACTGAAGCTTTCTTT. V is TRBV6-5 and J is TRBJ1-1, with D unclear. Germline V CDR1 and CDR2: MNHEY, SVGAGI. V was pared by 4 bases and J by 4 bases, with 13 bases between. This CDR3 comprises 14 residues.

The rearrangement links TRBV5-4 to TRBJ2-5; unclear D gene. V lost 4 bases to trimming and J lost 8 bases, with 12 bases between them. The CDR3 has 12 amino acids. The germline gives CDR1 SGHNT, CDR2 YYREEE (reference sequence). CDR3 region: CASSLTGHTQYF. In DNA form, the CDR3 reads TGTGCCAGCAGCCTAACTGGTCATACCCAGTACTTC.

The rearrangement joins TRBV5-5 to TRBJ1-4; the D gene is possibly TRBD1 (6 bases). The CDR3 has 15 amino acids. V lost 3 bases, J lost 7 bases, and 16 bases lay in between. Germline CDR1 and CDR2: SGHKS and YYEKEE (reference sequence). The CDR3 region is CASSSGVVASEKLFF. The CDR3 DNA reads as TGTGCCAGCAGCTCAGGGGTGGTGGCAAGTGAAAAACTGTTTTTT.

This rearrangement joins TRBV7-2 to TRBJ2-1; TRBD2 aligns across 10 bases. Unmatched junction bases numbered 4, after V lost 5 bases and J lost 3 bases. Germline V gene data show CDR1 as SGHTA and CDR2 as FQGNSA. This CDR3 is 15 amino acids long. The CDR3 DNA follows: TGTGCCAGCAGCCCAGCTAGCGGGAGCTACAATGAGCAGTTCTTC. It translates to CASSPASGSYNEQFF. Filled out from reference TRBV7-2 and TRBJ2-1, the complete variable domain reads GAGVSQSPSNKVTEKGKDVELRCDPISGHTALYWYRQSLGQGLEFLIYFQGNSAPDKSGLPSDRFSAERTGGSVSTLTIQRTQQEDSAVYLCASSPASGSYNEQFFGPGTRLTVL.

The chain joins TRBV12-3 or TRBV12-4 to TRBJ1-2; 9 bases line up with TRBD1. This CDR3 comprises 13 residues. V lost 4 bases, J lost 7 bases, and 4 bases stayed unmatched. The CDR3 DNA sequence: TGTGCCAGCAGTTCCGGGACAGGGTTTGGCTACACCTTC. This sequence encodes CASSSGTGFGYTF.

The rearrangement uses TRBV7-9 and TRBJ2-3; no firm D call. The germline CDR1 and CDR2 sequences are SEHNR and FQNEAQ (reference sequence). CDR3 length: 12 amino acids. V was shortened by 4 bases and J by 3 bases, with 5 bases between the two germline ends. CDR3 bases: TGTGCCAGCAGCTCAAGGACAGATACGCAGTATTTT. This codes for CASSSRTDTQYF.

This chain uses TRBV6-2 or TRBV6-3 with TRBJ1-1; 8 positions agree with TRBD1. The V segment lost 1 base and the J segment 1 base; nucleotides outside the gene matches: 5. This CDR3 is 16 amino acids long. Per germline, CDR1 MNHEY and CDR2 SVGEGT. CDR3 protein: CASSYFRQGRNTEAFF. CDR3 DNA: TGTGCCAGCAGTTACTTCCGACAGGGGCGGAACACTGAAGCTTTCTTT.